These 16 T cell receptor beta chains originate from one sample sequenced in a study of identical twins. TCRdb reanalysed the 5' RACE reads using MiXCR and keeps one entry per CDR3 protein. The sample contains approximately 1.8 million distinct CDR3 sequences, around a third of which appear only once. The material sequenced was cord blood. The receptors derive from a newborn girl in good health.

The chain is built from TRBV20-1 and TRBJ1-1; TRBD1 matches at 8 bases. The CDR3 sequence is 14 residues long. The V and J ends lost 4 bases and 1 base, in that order; junction bases with no gene match: 5. In germline, CDR1 is DFQATT, CDR2 SNEGSKA (reference sequence). CDR3 in amino acids: CSATQGAPNTEAFF. For the CDR3, the DNA is TGCAGTGCTACGCAGGGGGCACCGAACACTGAAGCTTTCTTT.

At least ten counts were recorded for this clonotype. The chain links TRBV12-3 or TRBV12-4 to TRBJ2-5; 10 bases fit TRBD2. Trimming removed 2 bases from V and 6 bases from J; junction bases left unmatched: 12. This CDR3 spans 17 amino acids. CDR3 residues: CASSLPLLAGVGKTQYF. DNA of the CDR3: TGTGCCAGCAGTTTACCCCTCCTAGCGGGAGTTGGGAAGACCCAGTACTTC.

The rearrangement links TRBV25-1 to TRBJ2-3, with 12 positions matching TRBD2. The junction had 1 base not matched to a gene; V was cut back by 5 bases and J by 1 base. CDR1 and CDR2 from the germline V gene are MGHDK and SYGVNS. The CDR3 spans 15 residues. The CDR3 DNA is TGTGCCAGCAGTACTAGCGGGAGGCGCACAGATACGCAGTATTTT. Translation gives CASSTSGRRTDTQYF.

The V gene is TRBV24-1, the J gene TRBJ2-5, with 9 positions matching TRBD2. V lost 3 bases to trimming and J lost 3 bases; unmatched junction nucleotides: 4. The length of the CDR3 is 15 residues. The germline V gene has CDR1 KGHDR and CDR2 SFDVKD. The CDR3 spells CATSDGSGGKETQYF. CDR3 coding DNA: TGTGCCACCAGTGATGGTAGCGGGGGAAAAGAGACCCAGTACTTC.

The chain carries TRBV2 and TRBJ2-7; TRBD2 matches 14 bases. With 9 bases clipped from V and 1 base from J, the junction kept 5 bases outside the gene matches. The germline V gene has CDR1 SNHLY and CDR2 FYNNEI. The CDR3 extends over 15 amino acids. In DNA, the CDR3 is TGTGCCAGGGGACTAGCGGGAGTTTGGTCCTACGAGCAGTACTTC. Its protein is CARGLAGVWSYEQYF.

Here the CDR3 DNA reads TGTGCCAGCACCGAGGGAGGTTCTAGCGGGAGGATAAGGACCTACAAGCAGTACTTC. Translation: CASTEGGSSGRIRTYKQYF. The V and J genes are TRBV28 and TRBJ2-4, with TRBD2 matching 11 bases. V was pared by 7 bases and J by 13 bases, with 27 bases of the junction left unmatched. Germline V lookup: CDR1 MDHEN, CDR2 SYDVKM. The CDR3 is 19 residues long. Drawing the rest from reference TRBV28 and TRBJ2-4, the complete variable domain is DVKVTQSSRYLVKRTGEKVFLECVQDMDHENMFWYRQDPGLGLRLIYFSYDVKMKEKGDIPEGYSVSREKKERFSLILESASTNQTSMYLCASTEGGSSGRIRTYKQYFGAGTRLSVL.

The chain joins TRBV29-1 to TRBJ1-1; the match to TRBD1 covers 9 bases. The CDR3 is 13 amino acids. V gave up 5 bases and J gave up 6 bases; unmatched junction bases: 7. CDR1 and CDR2 (germline): SQVTM, ANQGSEA. DNA of the CDR3: TGCAGCGTTTTAACAGGGGGCGACGCTGAAGCTTTCTTT. Translated, it gives CSVLTGGDAEAFF.

The table lists this clonotype with a few counts. This rearrangement joins TRBV20-1 to TRBJ1-4; maybe TRBD1 (6 bases). V was trimmed by 6 bases and J by 8 bases, leaving 16 bases between them. The CDR3 is 13 residues long. Germline-derived CDR1 and CDR2 are DFQATT and SNEGSKA (reference sequence). The CDR3 loop is CSARGDMREKLFF. The DNA for the CDR3 is TGCAGTGCAAGGGGGGACATGAGAGAAAAACTGTTTTTT.

This clonotype was seen a few times. V usage is TRBV20-1 and J usage is TRBJ2-1; 11 positions match TRBD2. Trimming removed 3 bases from V and 2 bases from J; junction bases left unmatched: 6. Germline loops: CDR1 DFQATT, CDR2 SNEGSKA (reference sequence). This CDR3 comprises 16 residues. CDR3 region: CSASSLAGGPYNEQFF. CDR3 nucleotides: TGCAGTGCTAGCTCCCTAGCGGGAGGTCCCTACAATGAGCAGTTCTTC.

This clonotype was counted at least ten times. One junction end disagrees with the germline gene, perhaps due to a read error. J is TRBJ2-3 and V is TRBV5-1; D uncertain. Germline assignment: CDR1 SGHRS and CDR2 YFSETQ. The CDR3 loop spans 13 amino acids. CDR3 coding DNA: TGTGCCAGCAGCTTGTTAGGTTCAGATACGCAGTATTTT. The encoded protein is CASSLLGSDTQYF.

The chain has TRBV28 and TRBJ2-3; D perhaps matches TRBD1 (8 bases). This CDR3 comprises 16 residues. Trimming left V 3 bases short and J 1 base short, with 14 bases between. Per the germline V gene, CDR1 is MDHEN and CDR2 is SYDVKM. The CDR3 DNA sequence: TGTGCCAGCAGTTTTCGGACAGGGAGGGGCACAGATACGCAGTATTTT. This codes for CASSFRTGRGTDTQYF.

This clonotype was recorded at least ten times. The V and J genes are TRBV10-3 and TRBJ2-1; D is perhaps TRBD1 or TRBD2 (7 bases each). The V gene lost 2 bases and the J gene lost 4 bases, with 12 bases spanning the gap. Per germline, CDR1 ENHRY and CDR2 SYGVKD. The CDR3 contains 15 residues. CDR3 DNA: TGTGCCATCAGTGAGCGACAGGGAGGGTACAATGAGCAGTTCTTC. This gives the protein CAISERQGGYNEQFF.

The chain uses TRBV20-1 and TRBJ1-5, with 7 nucleotides matching TRBD1. CDR1 is DFQATT and CDR2 is SNEGSKA in the germline V gene (reference sequence). The J segment lost 0 bases and the V segment lost 3 bases, leaving 14 bases of the junction unmatched. The CDR3 is made up of 18 amino acids. The CDR3 DNA follows: TGCAGTGCTAGTAAGGGGAAGGACAGGAGATATAGCAATCAGCCCCAGCATTTT. It is translated as CSASKGKDRRYSNQPQHF.

The chain uses TRBV20-1 and TRBJ1-1, with a tentative D call TRBD1 (5 bases). Germline V CDR1 and CDR2: DFQATT, SNEGSKA (reference sequence). This CDR3 region has 14 residues. Trimming took 4 bases from V and 6 from J, leaving 18 bases between them. CDR3 region: CSAKFGGRSPEAFF. The DNA of the CDR3 is TGCAGTGCTAAATTCGGGGGTAGGAGTCCTGAAGCTTTCTTT.

This clonotype occurred many times. The chain couples TRBV5-1 to TRBJ2-5, with D possibly matching TRBD2 (5 bases). The CDR3 sequence is 15 residues long. Germline V CDR1 and CDR2: SGHRS, YFSETQ. Trimming shortened V by 7 bases and J by 2 bases, and 18 bases separated the two germline ends. The CDR3 protein is CASSDPQRIQETQYF. For the CDR3, the DNA is TGCGCCAGCTCCGACCCACAGCGGATACAAGAGACCCAGTACTTC.

This chain uses TRBV5-1 with TRBJ2-3, with D perhaps TRBD2 (6 bases). The CDR3 has 16 amino acids. The germline V gene encodes CDR1 SGHRS and CDR2 YFSETQ. Trimming removed 5 bases from V and 2 bases from J, with 18 bases in between. CDR3 sequence (DNA): TGCGCCAGCAGGTACGGAGGACTAAAGGACACAGATACGCAGTATTTT. Protein product: CASRYGGLKDTDTQYF.